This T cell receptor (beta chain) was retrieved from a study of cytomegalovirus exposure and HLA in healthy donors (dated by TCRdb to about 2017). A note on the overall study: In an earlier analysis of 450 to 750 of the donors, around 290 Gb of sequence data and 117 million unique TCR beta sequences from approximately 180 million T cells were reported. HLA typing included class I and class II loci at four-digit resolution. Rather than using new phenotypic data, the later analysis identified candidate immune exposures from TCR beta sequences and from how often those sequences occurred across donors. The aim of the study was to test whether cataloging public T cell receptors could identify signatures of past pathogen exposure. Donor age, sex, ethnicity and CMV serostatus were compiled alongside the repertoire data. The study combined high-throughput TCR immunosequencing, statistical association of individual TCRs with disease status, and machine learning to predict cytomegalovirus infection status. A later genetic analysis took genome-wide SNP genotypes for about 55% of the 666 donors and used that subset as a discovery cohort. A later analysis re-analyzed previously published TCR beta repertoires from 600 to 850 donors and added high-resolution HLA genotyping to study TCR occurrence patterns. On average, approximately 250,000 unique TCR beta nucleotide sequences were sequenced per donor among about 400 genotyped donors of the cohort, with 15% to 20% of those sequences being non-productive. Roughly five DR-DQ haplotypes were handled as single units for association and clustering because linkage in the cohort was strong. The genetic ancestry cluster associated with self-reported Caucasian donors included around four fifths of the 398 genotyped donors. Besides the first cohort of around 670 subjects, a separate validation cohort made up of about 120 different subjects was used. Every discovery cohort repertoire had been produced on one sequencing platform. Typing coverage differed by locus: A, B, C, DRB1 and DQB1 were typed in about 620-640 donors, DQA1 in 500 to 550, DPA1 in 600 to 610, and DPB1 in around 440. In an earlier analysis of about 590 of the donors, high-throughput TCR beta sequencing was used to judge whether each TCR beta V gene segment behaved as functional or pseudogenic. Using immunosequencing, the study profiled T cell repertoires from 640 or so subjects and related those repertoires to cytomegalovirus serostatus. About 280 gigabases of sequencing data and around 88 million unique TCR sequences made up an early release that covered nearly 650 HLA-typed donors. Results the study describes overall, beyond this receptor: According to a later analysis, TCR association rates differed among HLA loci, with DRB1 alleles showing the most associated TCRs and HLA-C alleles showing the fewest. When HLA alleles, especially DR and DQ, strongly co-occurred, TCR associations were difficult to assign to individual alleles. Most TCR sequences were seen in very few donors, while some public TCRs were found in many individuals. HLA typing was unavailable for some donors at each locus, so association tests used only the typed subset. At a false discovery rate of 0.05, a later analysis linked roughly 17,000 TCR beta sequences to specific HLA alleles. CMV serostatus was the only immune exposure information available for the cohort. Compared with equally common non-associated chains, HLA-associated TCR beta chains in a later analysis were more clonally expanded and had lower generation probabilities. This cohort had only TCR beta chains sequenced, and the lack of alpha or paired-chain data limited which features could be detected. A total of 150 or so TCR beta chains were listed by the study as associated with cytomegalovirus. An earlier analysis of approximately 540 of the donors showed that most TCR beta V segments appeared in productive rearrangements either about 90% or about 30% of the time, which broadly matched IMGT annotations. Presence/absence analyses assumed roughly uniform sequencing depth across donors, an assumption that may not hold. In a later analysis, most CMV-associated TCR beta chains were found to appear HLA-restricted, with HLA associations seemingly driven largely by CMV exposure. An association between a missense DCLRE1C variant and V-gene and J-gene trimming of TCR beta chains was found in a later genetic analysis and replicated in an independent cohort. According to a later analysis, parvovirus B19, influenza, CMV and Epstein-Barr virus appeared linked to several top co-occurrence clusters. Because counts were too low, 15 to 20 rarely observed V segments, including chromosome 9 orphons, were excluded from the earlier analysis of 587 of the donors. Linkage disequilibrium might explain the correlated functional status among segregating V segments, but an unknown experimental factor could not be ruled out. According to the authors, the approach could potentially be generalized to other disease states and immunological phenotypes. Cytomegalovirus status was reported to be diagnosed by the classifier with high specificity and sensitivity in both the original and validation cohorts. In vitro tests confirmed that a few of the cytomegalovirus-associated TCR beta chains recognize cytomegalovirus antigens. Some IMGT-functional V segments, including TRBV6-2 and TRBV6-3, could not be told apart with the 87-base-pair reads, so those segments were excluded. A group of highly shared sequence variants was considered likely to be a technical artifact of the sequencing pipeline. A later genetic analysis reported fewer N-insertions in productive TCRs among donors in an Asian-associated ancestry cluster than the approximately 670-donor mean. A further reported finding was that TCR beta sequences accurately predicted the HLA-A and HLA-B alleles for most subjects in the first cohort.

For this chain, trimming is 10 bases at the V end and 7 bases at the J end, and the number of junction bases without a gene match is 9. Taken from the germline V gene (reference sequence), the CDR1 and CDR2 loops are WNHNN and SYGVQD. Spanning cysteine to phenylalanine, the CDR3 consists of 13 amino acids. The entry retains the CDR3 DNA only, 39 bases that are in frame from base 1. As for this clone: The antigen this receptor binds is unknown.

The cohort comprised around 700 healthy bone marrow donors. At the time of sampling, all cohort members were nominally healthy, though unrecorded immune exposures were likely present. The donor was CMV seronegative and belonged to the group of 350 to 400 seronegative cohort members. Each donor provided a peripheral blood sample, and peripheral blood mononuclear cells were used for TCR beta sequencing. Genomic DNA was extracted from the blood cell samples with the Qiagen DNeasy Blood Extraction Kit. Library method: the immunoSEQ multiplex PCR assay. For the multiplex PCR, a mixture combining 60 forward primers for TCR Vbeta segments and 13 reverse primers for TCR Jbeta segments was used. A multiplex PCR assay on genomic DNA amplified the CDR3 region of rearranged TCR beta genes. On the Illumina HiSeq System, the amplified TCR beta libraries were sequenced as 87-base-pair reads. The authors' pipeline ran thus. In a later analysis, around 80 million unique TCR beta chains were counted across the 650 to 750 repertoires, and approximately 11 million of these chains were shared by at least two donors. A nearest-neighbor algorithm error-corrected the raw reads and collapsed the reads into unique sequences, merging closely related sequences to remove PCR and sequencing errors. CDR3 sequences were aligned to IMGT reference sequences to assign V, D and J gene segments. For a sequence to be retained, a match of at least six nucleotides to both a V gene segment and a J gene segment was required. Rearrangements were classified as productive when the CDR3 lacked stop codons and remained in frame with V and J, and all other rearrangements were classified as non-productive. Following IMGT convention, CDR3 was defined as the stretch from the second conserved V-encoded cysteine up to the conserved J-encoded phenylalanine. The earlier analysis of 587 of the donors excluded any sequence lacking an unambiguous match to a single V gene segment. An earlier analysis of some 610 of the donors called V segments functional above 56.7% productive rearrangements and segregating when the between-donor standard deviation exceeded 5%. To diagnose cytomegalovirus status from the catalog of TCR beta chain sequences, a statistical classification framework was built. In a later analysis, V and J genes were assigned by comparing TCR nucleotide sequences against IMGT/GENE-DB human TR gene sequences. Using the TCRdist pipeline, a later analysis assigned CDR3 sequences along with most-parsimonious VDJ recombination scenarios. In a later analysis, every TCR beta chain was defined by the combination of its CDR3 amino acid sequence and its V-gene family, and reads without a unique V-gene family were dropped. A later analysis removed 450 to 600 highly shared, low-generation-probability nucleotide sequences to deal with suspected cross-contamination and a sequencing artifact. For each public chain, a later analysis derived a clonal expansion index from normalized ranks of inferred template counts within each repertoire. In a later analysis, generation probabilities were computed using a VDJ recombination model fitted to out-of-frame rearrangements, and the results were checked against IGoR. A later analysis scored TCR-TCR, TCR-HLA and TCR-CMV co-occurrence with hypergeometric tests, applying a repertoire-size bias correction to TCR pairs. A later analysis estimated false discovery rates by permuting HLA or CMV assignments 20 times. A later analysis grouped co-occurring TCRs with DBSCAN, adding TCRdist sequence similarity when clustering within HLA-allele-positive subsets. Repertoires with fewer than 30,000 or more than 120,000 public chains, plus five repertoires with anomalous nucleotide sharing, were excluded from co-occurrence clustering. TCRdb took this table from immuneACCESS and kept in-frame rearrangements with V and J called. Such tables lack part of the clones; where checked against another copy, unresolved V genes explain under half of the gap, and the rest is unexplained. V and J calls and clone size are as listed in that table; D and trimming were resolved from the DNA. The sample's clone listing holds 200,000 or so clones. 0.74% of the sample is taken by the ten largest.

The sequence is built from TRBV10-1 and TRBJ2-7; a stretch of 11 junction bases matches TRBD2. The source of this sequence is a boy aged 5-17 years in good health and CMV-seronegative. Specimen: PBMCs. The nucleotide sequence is TGCGCCACCCTACTAGCGGGGGCGAGGGAGCAGTACTTC. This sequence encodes CATLLAGAREQYF.